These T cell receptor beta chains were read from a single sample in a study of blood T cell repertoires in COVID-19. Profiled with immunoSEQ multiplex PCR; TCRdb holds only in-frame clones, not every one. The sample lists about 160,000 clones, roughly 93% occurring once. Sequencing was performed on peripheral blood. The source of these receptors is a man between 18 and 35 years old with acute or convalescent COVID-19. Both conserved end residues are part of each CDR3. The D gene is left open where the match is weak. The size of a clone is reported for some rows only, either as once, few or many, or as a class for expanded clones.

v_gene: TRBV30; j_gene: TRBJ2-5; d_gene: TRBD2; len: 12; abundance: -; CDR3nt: TGTGCCGGGACTAGCGGGGGAGAGACCCAGTACTTC; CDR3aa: CAGTSGGETQYF
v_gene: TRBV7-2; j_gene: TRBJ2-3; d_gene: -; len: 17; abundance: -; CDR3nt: TGTGCCAGCAGCCCTAGGAGGTCCGCCCTAGCGCCAGATACGCAGTATTTT; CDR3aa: CASSPRRSALAPDTQYF
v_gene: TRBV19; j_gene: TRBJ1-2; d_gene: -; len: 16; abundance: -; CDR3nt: TGTGCCAGTAGTATCGGGGGGCGGACAGCTAACTATGGCTACACCTTC; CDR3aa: CASSIGGRTANYGYTF
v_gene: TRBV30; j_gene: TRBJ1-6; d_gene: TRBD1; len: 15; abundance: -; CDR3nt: TGTGCCTGGAGTGTACAGGGGGCTAGTAATTCACCCCTCCACTTT; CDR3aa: CAWSVQGASNSPLHF
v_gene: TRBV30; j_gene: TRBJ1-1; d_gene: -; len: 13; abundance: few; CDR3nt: TGTGCCTGGACCCCTCGGGTGAACACTGAAGCTTTCTTT; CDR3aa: CAWTPRVNTEAFF
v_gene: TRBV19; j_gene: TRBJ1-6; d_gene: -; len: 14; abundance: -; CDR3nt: TGTGCCAGGCCCACAGGGTCCTATAATTCACCCCTCCACTTT; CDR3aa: CARPTGSYNSPLHF
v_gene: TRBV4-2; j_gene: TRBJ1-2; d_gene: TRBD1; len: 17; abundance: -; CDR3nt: TGTGCCAGCAGCCAAAAGTCCGGGACAGGATTCTTCTATGGCTACACCTTC; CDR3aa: CASSQKSGTGFFYGYTF
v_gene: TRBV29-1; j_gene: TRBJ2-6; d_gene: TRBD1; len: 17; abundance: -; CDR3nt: TGCAGCGTTATCCCGACAGGGGCGAGGTCTGGGGCCAACGTCCTGACTTTC; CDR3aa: CSVIPTGARSGANVLTF
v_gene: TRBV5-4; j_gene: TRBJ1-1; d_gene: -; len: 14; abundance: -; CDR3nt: TGTGCCAGCAGCTTGTCAGGGACTCGGACTGAAGCTTTCTTT; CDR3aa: CASSLSGTRTEAFF
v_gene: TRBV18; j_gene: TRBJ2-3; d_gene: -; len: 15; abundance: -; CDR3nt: TGTGCCAGCTCACAGGGGACTCCGGGCACAGATACGCAGTATTTT; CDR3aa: CASSQGTPGTDTQYF
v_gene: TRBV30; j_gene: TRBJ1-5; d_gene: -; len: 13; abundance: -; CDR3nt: TGTGCCTGGAGTCGGGACATCAATCAGCCCCAGCATTTT; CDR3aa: CAWSRDINQPQHF
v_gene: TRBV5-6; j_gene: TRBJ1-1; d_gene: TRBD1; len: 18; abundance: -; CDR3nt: TGTGCCAGCAGCTACCCGTCCCCGGGACAGGGGATGAACACTGAAGCTTTCTTT; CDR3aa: CASSYPSPGQGMNTEAFF
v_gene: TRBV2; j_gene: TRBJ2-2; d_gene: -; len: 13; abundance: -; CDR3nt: TGTGCCAGCAGTGACGGGAACACCGGGGAGCTGTTTTTT; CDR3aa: CASSDGNTGELFF
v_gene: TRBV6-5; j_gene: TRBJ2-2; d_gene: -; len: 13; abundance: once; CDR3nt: TGTGCCAGCAGTTACGGGTGGGCAGGGGAGCTGTTTTTT; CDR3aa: CASSYGWAGELFF
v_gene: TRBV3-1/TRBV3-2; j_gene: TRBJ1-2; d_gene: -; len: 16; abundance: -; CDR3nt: TGTGCCAGCAGCCTACGTACAGGACGGGCCAACTATGGCTACACCTTC; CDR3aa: CASSLRTGRANYGYTF
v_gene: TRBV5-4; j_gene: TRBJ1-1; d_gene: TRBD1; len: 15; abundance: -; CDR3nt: TGTGCCAGCAGCGGGAGGACAGGATCTAACACTGAAGCTTTCTTT; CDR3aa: CASSGRTGSNTEAFF
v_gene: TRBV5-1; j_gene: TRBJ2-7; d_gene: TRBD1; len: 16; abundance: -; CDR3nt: TGCGCCAGCAGCTTACGGGCATCGGGACAGACCTACGAGCAGTACTTC; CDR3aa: CASSLRASGQTYEQYF
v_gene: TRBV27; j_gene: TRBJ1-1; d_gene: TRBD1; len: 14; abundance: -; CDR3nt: TGTGCCAGCAGGATGGGACAGGGATTTCTGGGGGCTTTCTTT; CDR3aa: CASRMGQGFLGAFF
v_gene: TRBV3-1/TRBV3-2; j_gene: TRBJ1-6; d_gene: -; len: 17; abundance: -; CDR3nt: TGTGCCAGCAGCCAAGATCTACGAGCTTACGGTAATTCACCCCTCCACTTT; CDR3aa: CASSQDLRAYGNSPLHF
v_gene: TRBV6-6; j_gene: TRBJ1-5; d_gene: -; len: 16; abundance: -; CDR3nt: TGTGCCAGCAGCTATCTACCCCGGGACACCGGTGGGCCCCAGCATTTT; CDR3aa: CASSYLPRDTGGPQHF
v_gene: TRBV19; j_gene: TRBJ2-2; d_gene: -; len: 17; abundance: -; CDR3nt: TGTGCCAGTAGTACCGCCCTTGGCAGGGAAGGCACCGGGGAGCTGTTTTTT; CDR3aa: CASSTALGREGTGELFF
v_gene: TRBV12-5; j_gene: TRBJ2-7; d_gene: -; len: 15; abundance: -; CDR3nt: TGTGCTAGTGGTCCACCCTCCGTGGGCCGGCACGAGCAGTACTTC; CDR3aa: CASGPPSVGRHEQYF
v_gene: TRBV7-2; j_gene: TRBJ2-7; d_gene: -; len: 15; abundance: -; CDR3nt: TGTGCCAGCAGCTTAGTTGGGGACACCTCCTACGAGCAGTACTTC; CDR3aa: CASSLVGDTSYEQYF
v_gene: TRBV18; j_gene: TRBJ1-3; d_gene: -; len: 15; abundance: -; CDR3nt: TGTGCCAGCTCACTGACAGCTACTTCTGGAAACACCATATATTTT; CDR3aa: CASSLTATSGNTIYF
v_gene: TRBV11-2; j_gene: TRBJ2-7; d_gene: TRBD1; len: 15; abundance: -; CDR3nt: TGTGCCAGCAGCTTAGATTTTGACAGGGGCTACGAGCAGTACTTC; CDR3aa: CASSLDFDRGYEQYF